This TCR beta chain came from a study of blood T cell repertoires in COVID-19. Study as a whole: Researchers got acute and convalescent COVID-19 samples from the United States, Italy and Spain. Nucleic acid was either cDNA or gDNA, and it came from T cells, B-cell-depleted T cells, or PBMCs.

As handled by the study authors: Reference gene primer amplification gave nucleated cell count estimates. Clones were sequenced by immunoSEQ multiplex PCR, and TCRdb holds only the in-frame ones, with some missing. V, J and clone size reflect that table, while D and trimming were determined from the DNA. The sample contains about 110,000 clones, 80% to 90% of which appear only once. This TCR was recovered from a woman in her sixties with acute or convalescent COVID-19. Material for sequencing was peripheral blood.

In nucleotides, the CDR3 is TGTGCCTGGAGCCTGGTAGCGGGGGGGCCAGTTGAGCAGTTCTTC. Its translation: CAWSLVAGGPVEQFF. This sequence joins TRBV30 and TRBJ2-1, with 11 bases matching TRBD2. Germline-derived CDR1 and CDR2 are GTSNPN and SVGIG (reference sequence). The CDR3 loop spans 15 amino acids. V gave up 3 bases and J gave up 9 bases; unmatched junction bases: 10. Full variable domain (outside the CDR3, taken from reference TRBV30 and TRBJ2-1): SQTIHQWPATLVQPVGSPLSLECTVEGTSNPNLYWYRQAAGRGLQLLFYSVGIGQISSEVPQNLSASRPQDRQFILSSKKLLLSDSGFYLCAWSLVAGGPVEQFFGPGTRLTVL.